What follows describes a single T cell receptor beta chain. The source of the sample is a study of technical replicates of blood from a handful of donors. Assay: immunoSEQ multiplex PCR; the TCRdb copy retains only in-frame clones and omits some. Of some 49,000 clones detected, approximately 90% appear once; the ten largest clones hold about 3.8%. The material sequenced was PBMCs. The receptor was isolated from a human donor in good health. Some clones in this sample may be carry-over from other donors' samples.

The CDR3 region is CASSIGTGTEAFF. In DNA form, the CDR3 reads TGTGCCAGTAGTATCGGGACAGGCACTGAAGCTTTCTTT. The V gene is TRBV19, the J gene TRBJ1-1, with 8 nucleotides matching TRBD1. This CDR3 spans 13 amino acids. The V gene end was trimmed by 3 bases and the J gene end by 4 bases; junction bases not matched to a gene: 1. Germline V gene data show CDR1 as LNHDA and CDR2 as SQIVND (reference sequence).